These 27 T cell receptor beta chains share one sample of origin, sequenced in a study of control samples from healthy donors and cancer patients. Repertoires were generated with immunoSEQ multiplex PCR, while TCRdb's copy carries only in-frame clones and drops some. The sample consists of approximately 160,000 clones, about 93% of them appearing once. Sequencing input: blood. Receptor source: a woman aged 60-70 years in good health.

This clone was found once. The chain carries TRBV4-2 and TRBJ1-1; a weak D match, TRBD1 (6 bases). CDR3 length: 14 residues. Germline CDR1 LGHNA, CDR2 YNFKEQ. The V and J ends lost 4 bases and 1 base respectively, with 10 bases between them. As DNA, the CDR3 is TGTGCCAGCAGCCCAGGGGATAAGAACACTGAAGCTTTCTTT. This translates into CASSPGDKNTEAFF.

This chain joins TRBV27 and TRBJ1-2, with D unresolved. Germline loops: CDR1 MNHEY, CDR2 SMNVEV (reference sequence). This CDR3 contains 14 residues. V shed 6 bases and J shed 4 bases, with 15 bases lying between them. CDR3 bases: TGTGCCAGCAGCCCCTGGGGTGGGAGCTATGGCTACACCTTC. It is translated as CASSPWGGSYGYTF.

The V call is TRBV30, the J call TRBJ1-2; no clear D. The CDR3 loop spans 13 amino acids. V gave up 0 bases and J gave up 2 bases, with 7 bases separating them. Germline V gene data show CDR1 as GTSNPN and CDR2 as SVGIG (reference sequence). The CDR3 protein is CAWSVRQNYGYTF. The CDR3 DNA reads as TGTGCCTGGAGTGTACGTCAGAACTATGGCTACACCTTC.

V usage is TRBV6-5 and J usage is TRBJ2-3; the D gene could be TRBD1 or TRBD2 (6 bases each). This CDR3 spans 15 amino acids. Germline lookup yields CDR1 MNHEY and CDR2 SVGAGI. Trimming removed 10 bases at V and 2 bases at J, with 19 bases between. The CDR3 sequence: CATGGGTVFTDTQYF. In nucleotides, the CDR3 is TGTGCCACCGGAGGGGGGACGGTGTTCACAGATACGCAGTATTTT.

CDR3 sequence reads: CASSYFGAYGYTF. The CDR3 DNA follows: TGTGCCAGCAGTTACTTCGGGGCCTATGGCTACACCTTC. This chain uses TRBV6-5 with TRBJ1-2, with D maybe TRBD1 (5 bases). Trimming cost V 1 base and J 4 bases, with 7 bases left between them. Germline V gene sequence: CDR1 MNHEY, CDR2 SVGAGI. This CDR3 has 13 amino acids.

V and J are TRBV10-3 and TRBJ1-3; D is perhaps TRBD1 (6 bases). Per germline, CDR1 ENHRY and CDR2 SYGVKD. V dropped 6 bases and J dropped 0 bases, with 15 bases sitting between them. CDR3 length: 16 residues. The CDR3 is CAIRDITGFSGNTIYF. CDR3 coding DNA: TGTGCCATCAGGGACATAACAGGGTTCTCTGGAAACACCATATATTTT.

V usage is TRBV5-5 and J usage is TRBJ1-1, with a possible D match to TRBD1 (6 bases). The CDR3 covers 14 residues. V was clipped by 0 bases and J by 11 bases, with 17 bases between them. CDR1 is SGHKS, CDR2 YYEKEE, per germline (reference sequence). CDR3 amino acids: CASSLEAGQMTAFF. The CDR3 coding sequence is TGTGCCAGCAGCTTGGAAGCGGGACAAATGACGGCTTTCTTT.

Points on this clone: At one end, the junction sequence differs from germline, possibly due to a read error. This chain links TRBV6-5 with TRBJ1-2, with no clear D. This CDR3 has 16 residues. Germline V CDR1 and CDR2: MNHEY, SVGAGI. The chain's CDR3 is CASSYLAGSANYGHTF. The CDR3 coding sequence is TGTGCCAGCAGTTACCTCGCGGGGTCCGCTAACTATGGCCACACCTTC.

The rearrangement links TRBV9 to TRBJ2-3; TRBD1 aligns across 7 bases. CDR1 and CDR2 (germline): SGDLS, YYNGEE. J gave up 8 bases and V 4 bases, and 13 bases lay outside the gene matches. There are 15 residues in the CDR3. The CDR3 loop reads CASSIRTGLTPTQYF. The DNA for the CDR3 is TGTGCCAGCAGCATCCGGACAGGTTTAACCCCTACGCAGTATTTT.

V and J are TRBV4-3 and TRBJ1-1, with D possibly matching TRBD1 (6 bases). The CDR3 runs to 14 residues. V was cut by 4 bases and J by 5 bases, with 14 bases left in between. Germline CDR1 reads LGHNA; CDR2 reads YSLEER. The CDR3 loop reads CASSRKPGQTEAFF. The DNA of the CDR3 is TGCGCCAGCAGCCGAAAACCAGGACAGACTGAAGCTTTCTTT.

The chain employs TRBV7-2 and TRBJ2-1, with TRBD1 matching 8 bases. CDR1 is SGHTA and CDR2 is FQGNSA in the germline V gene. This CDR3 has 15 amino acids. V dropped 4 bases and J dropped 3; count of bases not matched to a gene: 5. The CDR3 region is CASSYNRGNYNEQFF. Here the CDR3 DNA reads TGTGCCAGCAGCTATAACAGGGGGAACTACAATGAGCAGTTCTTC. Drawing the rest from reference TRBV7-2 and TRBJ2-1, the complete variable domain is GAGVSQSPSNKVTEKGKDVELRCDPISGHTALYWYRQSLGQGLEFLIYFQGNSAPDKSGLPSDRFSAERTGGSVSTLTIQRTQQEDSAVYLCASSYNRGNYNEQFFGPGTRLTVL.

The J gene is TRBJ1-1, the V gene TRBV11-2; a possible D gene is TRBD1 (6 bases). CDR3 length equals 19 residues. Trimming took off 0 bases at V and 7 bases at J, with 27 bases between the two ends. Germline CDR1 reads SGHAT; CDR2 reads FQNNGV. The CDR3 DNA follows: TGTGCCAGCAGCTTAGATATTTTTACAGGGTCAGACCTGAGGGGTGAAGCTTTCTTT. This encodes CASSLDIFTGSDLRGEAFF.

In DNA form, the CDR3 reads TGTGCCAGTAGTCCTCGGACAGGCTTGGGTTCACCCCTCCACTTT. Protein sequence: CASSPRTGLGSPLHF. The chain employs TRBV19 and TRBJ1-6; 7 bases match TRBD1. Germline CDR1 is LNHDA and CDR2 is SQIVND (reference sequence). This CDR3 is built from 15 residues. The V and J ends lost 5 bases and 9 bases, in that order; junction bases with no gene match: 10.

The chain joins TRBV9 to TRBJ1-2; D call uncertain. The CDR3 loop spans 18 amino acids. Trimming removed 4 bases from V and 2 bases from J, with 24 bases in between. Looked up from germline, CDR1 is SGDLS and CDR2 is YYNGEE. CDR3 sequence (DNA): TGTGCCAGCAGCCCGGATTTCTCTCGGGTCCGACCCAACTATGGCTACACCTTC. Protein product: CASSPDFSRVRPNYGYTF.

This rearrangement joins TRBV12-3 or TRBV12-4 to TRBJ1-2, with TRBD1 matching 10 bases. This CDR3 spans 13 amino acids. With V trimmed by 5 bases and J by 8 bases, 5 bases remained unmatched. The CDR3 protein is CASSRQGAGGYTF. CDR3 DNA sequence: TGTGCCAGCAGTCGACAGGGGGCGGGGGGCTACACCTTC.

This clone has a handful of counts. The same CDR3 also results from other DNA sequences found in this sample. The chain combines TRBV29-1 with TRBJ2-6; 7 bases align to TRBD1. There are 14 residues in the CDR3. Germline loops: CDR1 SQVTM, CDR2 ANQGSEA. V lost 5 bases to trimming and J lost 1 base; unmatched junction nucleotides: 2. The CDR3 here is CSVSQGSGANVLTF. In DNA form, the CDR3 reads TGCAGCGTTTCACAGGGGTCTGGGGCCAACGTCCTGACTTTC.

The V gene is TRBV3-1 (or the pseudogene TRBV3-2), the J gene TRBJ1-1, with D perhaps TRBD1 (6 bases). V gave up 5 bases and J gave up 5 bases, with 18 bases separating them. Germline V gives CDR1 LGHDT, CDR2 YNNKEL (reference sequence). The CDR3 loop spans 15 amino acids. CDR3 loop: CASSSEGGADTEAFF. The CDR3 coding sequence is TGTGCCAGCAGCTCGGAGGGGGGGGCTGATACTGAAGCTTTCTTT.

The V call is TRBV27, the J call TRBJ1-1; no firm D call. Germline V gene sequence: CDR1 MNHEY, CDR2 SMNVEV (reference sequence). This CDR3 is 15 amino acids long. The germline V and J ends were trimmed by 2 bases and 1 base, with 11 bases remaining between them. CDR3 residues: CASSLRTLSNTEAFF. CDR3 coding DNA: TGTGCCAGCAGTTTACGGACGCTCTCGAACACTGAAGCTTTCTTT.

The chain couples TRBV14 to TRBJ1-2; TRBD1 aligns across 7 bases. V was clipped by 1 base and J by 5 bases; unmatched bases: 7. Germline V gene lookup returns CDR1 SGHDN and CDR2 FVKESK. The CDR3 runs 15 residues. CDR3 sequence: CASSQAGTASYGYTF. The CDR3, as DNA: TGTGCCAGCAGCCAAGCCGGGACAGCATCTTATGGCTACACCTTC.

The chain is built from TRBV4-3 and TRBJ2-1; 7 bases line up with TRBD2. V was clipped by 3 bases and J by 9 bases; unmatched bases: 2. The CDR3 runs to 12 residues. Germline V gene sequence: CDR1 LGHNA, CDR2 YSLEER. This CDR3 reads CASSQGGSEQFF. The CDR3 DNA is TGCGCCAGCAGCCAGGGCGGGAGTGAGCAGTTCTTC.

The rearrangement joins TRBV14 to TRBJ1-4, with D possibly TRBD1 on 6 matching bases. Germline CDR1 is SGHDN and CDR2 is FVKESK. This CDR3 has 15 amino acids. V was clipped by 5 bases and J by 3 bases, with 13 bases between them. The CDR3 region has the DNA TGTGCCAGCAGCTCTCGGACAGACCCTAATGAAAAACTGTTTTTT. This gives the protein CASSSRTDPNEKLFF.

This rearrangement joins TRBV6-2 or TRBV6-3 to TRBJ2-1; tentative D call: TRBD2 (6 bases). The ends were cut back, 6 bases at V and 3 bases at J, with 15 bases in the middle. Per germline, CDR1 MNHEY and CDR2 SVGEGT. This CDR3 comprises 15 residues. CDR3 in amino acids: CASSPLRGSYNEQFF. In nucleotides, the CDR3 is TGTGCCAGCAGCCCGCTTCGGGGGAGCTACAATGAGCAGTTCTTC.

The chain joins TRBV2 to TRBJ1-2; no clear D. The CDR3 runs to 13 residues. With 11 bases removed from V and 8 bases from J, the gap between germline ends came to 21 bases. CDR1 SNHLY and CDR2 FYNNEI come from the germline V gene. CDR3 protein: CAPGEGAMGGYTF. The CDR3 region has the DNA TGTGCCCCCGGGGAGGGAGCTATGGGGGGCTACACCTTC.

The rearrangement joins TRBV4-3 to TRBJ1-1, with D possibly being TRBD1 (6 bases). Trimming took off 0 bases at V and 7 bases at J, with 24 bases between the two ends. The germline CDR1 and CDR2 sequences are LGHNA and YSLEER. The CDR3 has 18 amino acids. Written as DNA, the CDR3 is TGCGCCAGCAGCCAAGATCAGCTCCCCTTCACAGGGCGCGGTGAAGCTTTCTTT. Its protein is CASSQDQLPFTGRGEAFF.

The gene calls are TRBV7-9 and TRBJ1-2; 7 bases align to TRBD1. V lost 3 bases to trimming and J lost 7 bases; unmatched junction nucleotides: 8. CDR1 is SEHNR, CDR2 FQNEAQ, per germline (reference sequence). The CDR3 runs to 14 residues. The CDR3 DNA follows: TGTGCCAGCAGCTTTAGAGGCGCAGGGGGTGGCTACACCTTC. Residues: CASSFRGAGGGYTF.

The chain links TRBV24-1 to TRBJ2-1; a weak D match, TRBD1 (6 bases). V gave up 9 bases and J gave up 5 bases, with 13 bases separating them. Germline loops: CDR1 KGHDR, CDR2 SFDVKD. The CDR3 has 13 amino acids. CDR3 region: CATGGSPNNEQFF. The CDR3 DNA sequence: TGTGCCACCGGGGGCAGCCCGAACAATGAGCAGTTCTTC.

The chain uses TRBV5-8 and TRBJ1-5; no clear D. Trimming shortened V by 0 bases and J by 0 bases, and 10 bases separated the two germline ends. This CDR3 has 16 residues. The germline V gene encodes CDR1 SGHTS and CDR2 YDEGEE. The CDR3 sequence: CASSLGTLSSNQPQHF. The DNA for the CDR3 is TGTGCCAGCAGCTTGGGTACATTGTCTAGCAATCAGCCCCAGCATTTT.